These T cell receptor beta chains were read from a single sample in a study of metastatic and nonmetastatic thyroid tumors. Through MiXCR, TCRdb re-clonotyped the PCR reads. The table shows approximately 82,000 clones, with around 13% occurring only once. Sequences were obtained from tumor tissue. These receptors all come from a female donor with papillary thyroid cancer or a benign thyroid nodule (not recorded which). Some clones in this sample may be carry-over from other donors' samples. The conserved cysteine and the conserved F or W are not part of the CDR3 here. A D gene is named only where the DNA matches it firmly.

>.|TRBV6-1|TRBJ2-1
AVAASGEVYNERF
>.|TRBV7-8|TRBJ2-4
ASSLYLGAKNIQY
>.|TRBV7-8|TRBJ2-7
ASSPLIYEQY
>.|TRBV20-1|TRBJ1-1
SASTGAYTEAF
>.|TRBV9|TRBJ2-3
ASSPGALNTDTQY
>.|TRBV27|TRBJ2-5
ASSQGLGGLGETQY
>TRBD1|TRBV19|TRBJ1-1
ASMGKRTGIKNTEAF
>TRBD2|TRBV4-2|TRBJ2-3
ASSEGLAGSTDTQY
>.|TRBV2|TRBJ1-5
ASNGEMPNQPQH
>.|TRBV4-1|TRBJ1-1
ASSSGTGWGITEAF
>TRBD1|TRBV24-1|TRBJ1-2
ATSDFTGGGYT
>TRBD2|TRBV7-9|TRBJ2-2
ASSLGLDYTGELF
>TRBD1|TRBV28|TRBJ2-7
ASSLHGTGAYEQY
>.|TRBV6-1|TRBJ1-1
ASSEAAGEGTEAF
>TRBD1|TRBV30|TRBJ2-2
AWSVRGGSNTGELF
>.|TRBV6-1|TRBJ1-1
ASSDRRAF
>.|TRBV19|TRBJ1-1
ASGPGNTEAF
>.|TRBV5-1|TRBJ1-1
ASSPPANTEAF
>.|TRBV3-1|TRBJ2-1
ASSQEVLPNEQF
>.|TRBV6-5|TRBJ1-2
ASSYSGYGYT
>.|TRBV29-1|TRBJ2-5
SVDGSSDLETQY
>.|TRBV11-1|TRBJ2-2
ASSLAVGGGGTGELF
>.|TRBV6-1|TRBJ2-7
ASSERGVVYEQY
>TRBD2|TRBV10-3|TRBJ2-1
AILTSGNNEQF
>TRBD1|TRBV6-1|TRBJ1-3
VSSPLGQADSGNTIY
>TRBD1|TRBV3-1|TRBJ2-7
ASSLRDRYEQY
>.|TRBV11-3|TRBJ2-1
ASSFLLGGNYNEQF
>.|TRBV20-1|TRBJ2-5
SATPGRVEETQY
>.|TRBV9|TRBJ2-5
ASSVGPSTRGGETQY
>TRBD2|TRBV11-2|TRBJ2-1
ASSSLAGAYNEQF
>.|TRBV6-1|TRBJ2-7
ASSRSVSLSYEQY
>.|TRBV6-5|TRBJ1-1
ASSYSKIGPGGTEAF
>TRBD2|TRBV11-2|TRBJ2-1
ASSFGTSGYNEQF
>TRBD2|TRBV5-1|TRBJ2-7
ASSLGGGMTSALPIYEQY
>TRBD1|TRBV19|TRBJ1-5
ASKEDRVGINQPQH
>TRBD2|TRBV7-8|TRBJ2-5
ASSLRLAANQETQY
>TRBD2|TRBV6-5|TRBJ2-1
ASSRTSGSQFDNEQF
>.|TRBV5-1|TRBJ2-5
ASSLTGNQETQY
>.|TRBV20-1|TRBJ2-5
SARGHGGMETQY
>TRBD2|TRBV6-1|TRBJ2-1
ASSSSGRVSYNEQF
>TRBD2|TRBV12-3/TRBV12-4|TRBJ2-7
ASRIAGGTYEQY
>.|TRBV20-1|TRBJ2-7
SARDPRLEQY
>.|TRBV27|TRBJ1-2
ASSLSGHSVGGYT
>.|TRBV2|TRBJ1-1
ASTTVMGAEAF
>.|TRBV24-1|TRBJ2-7
ATSFLGYQY